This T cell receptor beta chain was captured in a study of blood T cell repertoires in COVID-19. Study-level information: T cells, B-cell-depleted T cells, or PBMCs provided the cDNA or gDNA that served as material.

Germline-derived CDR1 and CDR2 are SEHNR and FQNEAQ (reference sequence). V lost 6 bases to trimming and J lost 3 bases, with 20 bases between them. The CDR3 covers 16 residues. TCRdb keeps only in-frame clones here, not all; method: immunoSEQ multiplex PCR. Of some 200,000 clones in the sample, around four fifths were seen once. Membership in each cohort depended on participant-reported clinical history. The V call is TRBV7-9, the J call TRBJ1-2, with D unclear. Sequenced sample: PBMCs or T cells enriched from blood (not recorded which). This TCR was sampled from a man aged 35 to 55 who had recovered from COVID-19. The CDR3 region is CASSYLSAGFDYGYTF. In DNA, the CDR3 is TGTGCCAGCAGTTATTTATCGGCGGGGTTTGACTATGGCTACACCTTC. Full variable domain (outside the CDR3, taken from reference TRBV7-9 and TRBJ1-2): DTGVSQNPRHKITKRGQNVTFRCDPISEHNRLYWYRQTLGQGPEFLTYFQNEAQLEKSRLLSDRFSAERPKGSFSTLEIQRTEQGDSAMYLCASSYLSAGFDYGYTFGSGTRLTVV.